The next 25 T cell receptor beta chains were all read from a single sample in a study of read filtering for tumor transcriptome and immune sequencing. This library used around 0.4 ug RNA and molecular barcoded adaptors spanning alpha/delta and beta/gamma chains. TCRdb independently ran MiXCR on the reads; one entry per CDR3 protein. Here the sample spans around 130,000 distinct CDR3 sequences, approximately 13% being singletons. Specimen: a population of CD138-negative cells sorted from bone marrow. The receptors derive from a donor over 35 with multiple myeloma.

At least ten counts were recorded for this clonotype. The chain combines TRBV5-1 with TRBJ2-7; D is possibly TRBD2 (6 bases). This CDR3 has 15 residues. Germline CDR1 reads SGHRS; CDR2 reads YFSETQ. Trimming shortened V by 4 bases and J by 2 bases, and 16 bases separated the two germline ends. The CDR3 region is CASSPEGSGAYEQYF. The CDR3 DNA is TGCGCCAGCAGCCCCGAGGGTAGCGGAGCCTACGAGCAGTACTTC.

This clonotype was found many times. The chain joins TRBV6-2 or TRBV6-3 to TRBJ2-5, with TRBD1 as a possible D gene (6 bases). This CDR3 contains 14 residues. Deletions cut 8 bases from V and 2 bases from J, with 15 bases between. Germline CDR1 MNHEY, CDR2 SVGEGT. In DNA form, the CDR3 reads TGTGCCAGCCACCCCCAGGACAGTCAAGAGACCCAGTACTTC. It yields the protein CASHPQDSQETQYF.

This clonotype was detected ten times or more. The chain carries TRBV5-1 and TRBJ1-1, with a weak D call TRBD1 (5 bases). Germline CDR1 SGHRS, CDR2 YFSETQ. Trimming took off 5 bases at V and 0 bases at J, with 17 bases between the two ends. This CDR3 comprises 16 residues. The CDR3 spells CASSRTDTSMNTEAFF. CDR3 sequence (DNA): TGCGCCAGCAGTAGAACGGACACCTCCATGAACACTGAAGCTTTCTTT.

This clonotype was detected many times. The chain combines TRBV2 with TRBJ2-5; no firm D call. The germline gives CDR1 SNHLY, CDR2 FYNNEI. This CDR3 spans 14 amino acids. V lost 2 bases, J lost 5 bases, and 12 bases lay in between. Written as DNA, the CDR3 is TGTGCCAGCAGTGAAAGTCGTATTGGCGAGACCCAGTACTTC. Translation: CASSESRIGETQYF.

This clonotype was recorded many times. V is TRBV25-1 and J is TRBJ2-1; TRBD2 agrees at 10 bases. This CDR3 has 15 amino acids. V was pared by 1 base and J by 5 bases, with 2 bases of the junction left unmatched. Germline values: CDR1 MGHDK, CDR2 SYGVNS. DNA of the CDR3: TGTGCCAGCAGTGAATGGGGGACTAGCGACAATGAGCAGTTCTTC. It specifies CASSEWGTSDNEQFF.

This clonotype appeared many times. The V and J genes are TRBV24-1 and TRBJ2-1, with 14 nucleotides matching TRBD2. Germline CDR1 reads KGHDR; CDR2 reads SFDVKD. Trimming took 4 bases from V and 9 from J; bases not matched to a gene: 4. The CDR3 contains 15 residues. The CDR3: CATSEGLAGATEQFF. The CDR3 DNA reads as TGTGCCACCAGTGAGGGACTAGCGGGAGCCACTGAGCAGTTCTTC.

Ten or more counts support this clonotype. CDR3 in amino acids: CASSRGQGAEFSYNEQFF. Written as DNA, the CDR3 is TGCGCCAGCAGTAGGGGACAGGGGGCCGAGTTCTCCTACAATGAGCAGTTCTTC. This rearrangement joins TRBV5-1 to TRBJ2-1, with 12 bases lining up with TRBD1. The CDR3 spans 18 residues. The V and J ends lost 5 bases and 0 bases, in that order; junction bases with no gene match: 9. CDR1 is SGHRS and CDR2 is YFSETQ in the germline V gene.

There are many counts of this clonotype. CDR3 coding DNA: TGTGCCAGCAGCTTAGAACAGGGGGCCTCTGAAGCTTTCTTT. Protein: CASSLEQGASEAFF. The genes are TRBV7-6 and TRBJ1-1; 9 bases align to TRBD1. The CDR3 covers 14 residues. Germline V lookup: CDR1 SGHVS, CDR2 FNYEAQ. The V gene end was trimmed by 1 base and the J gene end by 6 bases; junction bases not matched to a gene: 3.

This clonotype was found many times. The chain uses TRBV15 and TRBJ2-1, with TRBD2 matching over 7 bases. Trimming at V came to 5 bases and at J to 7 bases, leaving 5 bases not matched to a gene. Germline CDR1 reads LNHNV; CDR2 reads YYDKDF (reference sequence). CDR3 length: 13 residues. The DNA of the CDR3 is TGTGCCACCAGCCCCGGACTAGGAAATGAGCAGTTCTTC. Translation gives CATSPGLGNEQFF.

In its sample, this clonotype was seen many times. This sequence joins TRBV24-1 and TRBJ2-1; TRBD2 is a possible D gene (6 bases). V was clipped by 6 bases and J by 13 bases, with 12 bases between them. CDR3 size: 11 residues. Germline loops: CDR1 KGHDR, CDR2 SFDVKD. Written as DNA, the CDR3 is TGTGCCACCAGTTTGGAGGGGTCTCAGTTCTTC. Protein: CATSLEGSQFF.

This clonotype appeared many times. V gene TRBV5-1 combines with J gene TRBJ1-4; maybe TRBD1 (5 bases). With 5 bases removed from V and 5 bases from J, the gap between germline ends came to 13 bases. This CDR3 contains 14 residues. CDR1 and CDR2 (germline): SGHRS, YFSETQ. CDR3 sequence: CASRAGTVNEKLFF. In nucleotides, the CDR3 is TGCGCCAGCAGGGCCGGGACCGTCAATGAAAAACTGTTTTTT.

On this clonotype itself: This likely traces to a read error, being one base from a far larger clone. This chain uses TRBV12-3 or TRBV12-4 with TRBJ1-6; TRBD1 might be the D (5 bases). CDR3 size: 13 residues. The CDR3 nucleotides are TGTGCCAGCACCAGACAGTATAATCCACCCCTCCACTTT. This codes for CASTRQYNPPLHF.

This clonotype was observed many times. V usage is TRBV6-2 or TRBV6-3 and J usage is TRBJ2-6, with TRBD1 identical over 8 bases. CDR1 and CDR2 (germline): MNHEY, SVGEGT. The junction had 8 bases not matched to a gene; V was cut back by 2 bases and J by 2 bases. This CDR3 has 18 residues. CDR3 amino acids: CASSYKIGQGAGANVLTF. For the CDR3, the DNA is TGTGCCAGCAGTTACAAAATTGGACAGGGTGCTGGGGCCAACGTCCTGACTTTC.

The J gene is TRBJ1-2, the V gene TRBV7-9; TRBD1 is a possible D gene (6 bases). CDR3 length equals 16 residues. V lost 1 base and J lost 5, with 17 bases in between. The germline CDR1 and CDR2 sequences are SEHNR and FQNEAQ (reference sequence). In nucleotides, the CDR3 is TGTGCCAGCAGCTTAGAGAAATGGAGGGGACAATATGGCTACACCTTC. Translation: CASSLEKWRGQYGYTF.

This clonotype was detected many times. The chain recombines TRBV2 with TRBJ2-5; the match to TRBD1 covers 8 bases. This CDR3 comprises 14 residues. CDR1 and CDR2 (germline): SNHLY, FYNNEI. With 8 bases clipped from V and 5 bases from J, the junction kept 10 bases outside the gene matches. CDR3 nucleotide sequence: TGTGCCAGCTCCAGGGGGCGGGTGGCGGAGACCCAGTACTTC. Translated, it gives CASSRGRVAETQYF.

This clonotype appeared many times. The rearrangement links TRBV12-3 or TRBV12-4 to TRBJ1-1, with a weak D call TRBD1 (5 bases). V was trimmed by 5 bases and J by 3 bases, leaving 16 bases between them. The CDR3 spans 15 residues. The CDR3 DNA follows: TGTGCCAGCAGTAAGCAGGGCCACGGGGACACTGAAGCTTTCTTT. Translated, it gives CASSKQGHGDTEAFF.

This clonotype was detected many times. The chain combines TRBV20-1 with TRBJ2-2, with a tentative D call TRBD2 (5 bases). V was trimmed by 3 bases and J by 1 base, leaving 12 bases between them. From germline, CDR1 is DFQATT and CDR2 SNEGSKA (reference sequence). The CDR3 has 15 residues. CDR3 in amino acids: CSASSFGGNTGELFF. The DNA of the CDR3 is TGCAGTGCTAGTTCCTTTGGAGGGAACACCGGGGAGCTGTTTTTT.

The sample holds many counts of this clonotype. The chain carries TRBV10-2 and TRBJ2-2; D is ambiguous. The V end lost 6 bases, the J end lost 6 bases, and 8 bases lay between the germline ends. Germline CDR1 WSHSY, CDR2 SAAADI. The CDR3 contains 12 residues. For the CDR3, the DNA is TGCGCCAGCAGATTAGTCGCCGGGGAGCTGTTTTTT. Protein product: CASRLVAGELFF.

This chain links TRBV5-6 with TRBJ2-3; TRBD1 or TRBD2 may be the D gene (5 bases each). The CDR3 length is 14 residues. The germline CDR1 and CDR2 sequences are SGHDT and YYEEEE. The germline V and J ends were trimmed by 4 bases and 10 bases, with 19 bases remaining between them. CDR3 residues: CASSLGTTPRAQYF. CDR3 DNA sequence: TGTGCCAGCAGCCTAGGGACCACCCCTCGGGCGCAGTATTTT.

This clonotype was detected ten times or more. V usage is TRBV5-1 and J usage is TRBJ2-7; D is perhaps TRBD1 (5 bases). Trimming took off 7 bases at V and 3 bases at J, with 14 bases between the two ends. Germline V gene lookup returns CDR1 SGHRS and CDR2 YFSETQ. The CDR3 consists of 13 residues. Here the CDR3 DNA reads TGCGCCAGCTCGAAGGACATAGACTACGAGCAGTACTTC. The encoded protein is CASSKDIDYEQYF.

This clonotype came up a few times. The chain recombines TRBV20-1 with TRBJ1-1; TRBD1 agrees at 7 bases. Germline assignment: CDR1 DFQATT and CDR2 SNEGSKA (reference sequence). The CDR3 runs to 15 residues. The trim removed 4 bases at V and 0 bases at J, leaving 8 bases unmatched. CDR3 loop: CSAIWTGRMNTEAFF. Written as DNA, the CDR3 is TGCAGTGCTATCTGGACAGGAAGGATGAACACTGAAGCTTTCTTT.

This chain joins TRBV6-5 and TRBJ1-2, with TRBD1 matching 9 bases. Germline CDR1 and CDR2: MNHEY and SVGAGI. The CDR3 loop spans 16 amino acids. V lost 0 bases and J lost 2; bases outside the gene matches: 4. The CDR3 reads CASSYSKGQGNYGYTF. The CDR3 nucleotides read TGTGCCAGCAGTTACTCGAAGGGACAGGGCAACTATGGCTACACCTTC.

The V call is TRBV7-9, the J call TRBJ2-7, with a weak D call TRBD2 (5 bases). Germline lookup yields CDR1 SEHNR and CDR2 FQNEAQ (reference sequence). CDR3 length equals 18 residues. Trimming removed 1 base at V and 5 bases at J, with 24 bases between. CDR3 residues: CASSLVSQRGGLSDEQYF. CDR3 sequence (DNA): TGTGCCAGCAGCTTAGTCAGTCAGAGAGGTGGACTTTCTGACGAGCAGTACTTC.

This clonotype appeared many times. V usage is TRBV7-8 and J usage is TRBJ2-5, with TRBD1 identical over 9 bases. V lost 3 bases, J lost 4 bases, and 9 bases stayed unmatched. Germline loops: CDR1 SGHVS, CDR2 FQNEAQ. The CDR3 covers 16 residues. CDR3: CASSFKTGTGRETQYF. The CDR3 DNA sequence: TGTGCCAGCAGCTTTAAAACCGGGACAGGGCGAGAGACCCAGTACTTC. The whole variable domain, remainder taken from reference TRBV7-8 and TRBJ2-5, is GAGVSQSPRYKVAKRGQDVALRCDPISGHVSLFWYQQALGQGPEFLTYFQNEAQLDKSGLPSDRFFAERPEGSVSTLKIQRTQQEDSAVYLCASSFKTGTGRETQYFGPGTRLLVL.

There are many counts of this clonotype. The chain has TRBV6-9 and TRBJ1-2, with TRBD1 identical over 7 bases. V lost 10 bases, J lost 4 bases, and 12 bases stayed unmatched. CDR1 is MNHGY and CDR2 is SVAAGI in the germline V gene. The length of the CDR3 is 14 residues. The CDR3: CAILTKGQPYGYTF. In DNA, the CDR3 is TGTGCCATCCTAACAAAGGGACAGCCCTATGGCTACACCTTC.